This T cell receptor beta chain came from a study of radiotherapy plus CTLA-4 blockade in lung cancer. Measured with immunoSEQ multiplex PCR; TCRdb has only the in-frame clones, and not every one. The repertoire holds tens of thousands of clones, about 87% seen once, with around 17% in the top ten. This clone was detected only a few times. Its antigen is still unknown. Findings and limits, study-wide: TCR clones originating in tumors grew in number in blood after radiotherapy plus ipilimumab.

The sequencing here drew on peripheral blood, taken from a patient treated with radiotherapy plus ipilimumab. The clonotype was recovered from a human donor with non-small cell lung cancer that progressed on radiotherapy plus ipilimumab.

DNA of the CDR3: TGTGCCAGCAGTGGAAGCCCCGGGACAGGGCACTATGGCTACACCTTC. It is translated as CASSGSPGTGHYGYTF. This chain joins TRBV2 and TRBJ1-2, with 9 nucleotides matching TRBD1. In germline, CDR1 is SNHLY, CDR2 FYNNEI. This CDR3 spans 16 amino acids. V was pared by 4 bases and J by 3 bases, with 9 bases of the junction left unmatched.